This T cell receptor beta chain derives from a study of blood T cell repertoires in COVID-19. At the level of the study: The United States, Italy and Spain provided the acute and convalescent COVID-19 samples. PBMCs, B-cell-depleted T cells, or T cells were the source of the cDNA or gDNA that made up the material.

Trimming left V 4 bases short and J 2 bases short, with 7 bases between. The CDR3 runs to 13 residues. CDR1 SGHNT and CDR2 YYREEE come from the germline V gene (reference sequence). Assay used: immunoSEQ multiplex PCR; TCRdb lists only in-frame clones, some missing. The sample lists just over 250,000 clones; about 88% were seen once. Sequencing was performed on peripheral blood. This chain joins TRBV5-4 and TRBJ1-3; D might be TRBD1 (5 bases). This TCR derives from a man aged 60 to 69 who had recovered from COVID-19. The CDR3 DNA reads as TGTGCCAGCAGCGTGACAGCTGGAAACACCATATATTTT. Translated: CASSVTAGNTIYF.